Shown below are 30 T cell receptor beta chains from a single sample sequenced in a study of OX40 agonist ivuxolimab in advanced cancers. Measured with immunoSEQ multiplex PCR; TCRdb has only the in-frame clones, and not every one. The data contain about 69,000 clones, roughly nine tenths of them singletons. Specimen: CD4+ or CD8+ T cells sorted from blood, collected in a trial of the OX40 agonist ivuxolimab. The receptors come from an adult with an advanced solid tumor such as melanoma, head and neck, liver or kidney cancer.

The chain couples TRBV2 to TRBJ2-1, with 7 nucleotides matching TRBD2. The J segment lost 6 bases and the V segment lost 6 bases, leaving 11 bases of the junction unmatched. This CDR3 has 15 amino acids. Germline V gene data show CDR1 as SNHLY and CDR2 as FYNNEI. CDR3: CASSRRDYTPNEQFF. DNA of the CDR3: TGTGCCAGCAGCCGCCGGGACTATACTCCCAATGAGCAGTTCTTC.

This sequence joins TRBV9 and TRBJ1-3; no clear D gene. This CDR3 has 13 amino acids. Germline V lookup: CDR1 SGDLS, CDR2 YYNGEE. Trimming stripped 2 bases from V and 13 bases from J, with 16 bases between. The CDR3 bases are TGTGCCAGCAGCGTCGGAGCCCTAAGTGGAATATATTTT. Protein: CASSVGALSGIYF. The variable domain in full, with the rest retrieved from reference TRBV9 and TRBJ1-3, is DSGVTQTPKHLITATGQRVTLRCSPRSGDLSVYWYQQSLDQGLQFLIQYYNGEERAKGNILERFSAQQFPDLHSELNLSSLELGDSALYFCASSVGALSGIYFGEGSWLTVV.

The chain couples TRBV28 to TRBJ1-1; D unresolved. V lost 7 bases and J lost 11, with 11 bases in between. This CDR3 has 10 amino acids. The germline gives CDR1 MDHEN, CDR2 SYDVKM. CDR3 protein: CASNNYPAFF. As DNA, the CDR3 is TGTGCCAGCAATAATTATCCTGCTTTCTTT.

In its sample, this clone was seen once. Other DNA sequences of this sample code for an identical CDR3. This rearrangement joins TRBV5-1 to TRBJ1-1; no clear D gene. Germline lookup yields CDR1 SGHRS and CDR2 YFSETQ. The germline V and J ends were trimmed by 0 bases and 1 base, with 7 bases remaining between them. The CDR3 spans 14 residues. CDR3 DNA: TGCGCCAGCAGCTTGGAGTTTGCGAACACTGAAGCTTTCTTT. Translation: CASSLEFANTEAFF. Together with reference TRBV5-1 and TRBJ1-1, the CDR3 gives the full variable domain: KAGVTQTPRYLIKTRGQQVTLSCSPISGHRSVSWYQQTPGQGLQFLFEYFSETQRNKGNFPGRFSGRQFSNSRSEMNVSTLELGDSALYLCASSLEFANTEAFFGQGTRLTVV.

The chain uses TRBV7-9 and TRBJ2-1; tentatively, D is TRBD1 (6 bases). CDR3 length: 15 amino acids. Germline CDR1 SEHNR, CDR2 FQNEAQ (reference sequence). The V end lost 5 bases, the J end lost 9 bases, and 20 bases lay between the germline ends. CDR3 coding DNA: TGTGCCAGCAGCCTGGTCGACAGGAAAACGGGTGAGCAGTTCTTC. Its translation is CASSLVDRKTGEQFF.

The chain's CDR3 is CASGLRVNYGYTF. The CDR3, as DNA: TGTGCTAGTGGTCTTCGGGTTAACTATGGCTACACCTTC. The chain carries TRBV12-5 and TRBJ1-2; unclear D gene. V lost 5 bases and J lost 1, with 8 bases in between. The CDR3 spans 13 residues. CDR1 LGHNT and CDR2 FRNRAP come from the germline V gene.

This chain uses TRBV27 with TRBJ2-2; 7 bases agree with TRBD1. The germline gives CDR1 MNHEY, CDR2 SMNVEV (reference sequence). This CDR3 is 17 amino acids long. Unmatched junction bases numbered 11, after V lost 7 bases and J lost 0 bases. The DNA for the CDR3 is TGTGCCAGCAAATTAGGGACAGCCACCACGAACACCGGGGAGCTGTTTTTT. It encodes CASKLGTATTNTGELFF.

The chain is built from TRBV7-3 and TRBJ1-5, with D possibly TRBD1 on 5 matching bases. Trimming cost V 5 bases and J 3 bases, with 8 bases left between them. This CDR3 spans 13 amino acids. CDR1 and CDR2 (germline): SGHTA, FQGTGA. This chain's CDR3 is CASSDSPNQPQHF. DNA of the CDR3: TGTGCCAGCAGCGACAGCCCCAATCAGCCCCAGCATTTT.

The V gene is TRBV19, the J gene TRBJ2-3; D is perhaps TRBD1 (6 bases). Trimming took off 3 bases at V and 5 bases at J, with 12 bases between the two ends. The CDR3 covers 14 residues. CDR1 and CDR2 from the germline V gene are LNHDA and SQIVND (reference sequence). The CDR3 coding sequence is TGTGCCAGTAGTATGTGGGGGCAGTTAGATACGCAGTATTTT. Its translation is CASSMWGQLDTQYF.

This clone appeared a single time. CDR3 region: CASTPPLAGRGTDTQYF. The CDR3 DNA sequence: TGTGCCAGCACCCCCCCGCTAGCGGGGCGTGGGACAGATACGCAGTATTTT. The rearrangement uses TRBV28 and TRBJ2-3; 9 bases line up with TRBD2. This CDR3 contains 17 residues. Germline CDR1 reads MDHEN; CDR2 reads SYDVKM. Trimming took 7 bases from V and 3 from J; bases not matched to a gene: 14.

This rearrangement joins TRBV10-2 to TRBJ2-3; D is uncertain. Per germline, CDR1 WSHSY and CDR2 SAAADI. The CDR3 is 14 residues long. Trimming shortened V by 6 bases and J by 2 bases, and 12 bases separated the two germline ends. The CDR3 protein is CASRDRSNTDTQYF. The CDR3 DNA follows: TGCGCCAGCAGGGATAGGTCGAACACAGATACGCAGTATTTT.

V gene TRBV5-1 combines with J gene TRBJ2-5, with D possibly being TRBD1 (6 bases). V shed 3 bases and J shed 1 base, with 13 bases lying between them. The germline V gene has CDR1 SGHRS and CDR2 YFSETQ. The CDR3 totals 15 residues. The CDR3 region has the DNA TGCGCCAGCAGCTCGGGGACATCTCTCCAAGAGACCCAGTACTTC. Translated: CASSSGTSLQETQYF.

This chain uses TRBV18 with TRBJ2-3; 7 bases fit TRBD1. This CDR3 comprises 15 residues. The germline gives CDR1 KGHSH, CDR2 LQKENI. Germline trimming cut 1 base from V and 3 bases from J; bases unmatched to any gene: 4. The CDR3 DNA reads TGTGCCAGCTCACCACAACAGGGGTCGACAGATACGCAGTATTTT. It yields the protein CASSPQQGSTDTQYF.

This clone was counted a single time. The chain joins TRBV7-9 to TRBJ1-1; D gene ambiguous. Germline V CDR1 and CDR2: SEHNR, FQNEAQ (reference sequence). The germline V and J ends were trimmed by 1 base and 1 base, with 10 bases remaining between them. The CDR3 is made up of 15 amino acids. CDR3 sequence (DNA): TGTGCCAGCAGCTTAGGGGCACGGGAGAACACTGAAGCTTTCTTT. Translated: CASSLGARENTEAFF.

The V gene is TRBV21-1, the J gene TRBJ2-1; TRBD1, as called in the table, went unchecked against the DNA. TRBV21-1 is deemed a pseudogene. The CDR3 has 15 residues. The CDR3 region is CASSKGTDSFNEQFF. CDR3 in DNA: TGTGCCAGCAGCAAAGGGACAGATTCCTTCAATGAGCAGTTCTTC.

The chain joins TRBV19 to TRBJ1-5; D call uncertain. Germline V lookup: CDR1 LNHDA, CDR2 SQIVND (reference sequence). Trimming removed 5 bases from V and 0 bases from J, with 20 bases in between. This CDR3 is built from 18 residues. The chain's CDR3 is CASSAGSTPFYSNQPQHF. The CDR3 DNA reads as TGTGCCAGTAGTGCTGGCTCTACCCCCTTCTATAGCAATCAGCCCCAGCATTTT.

J is TRBJ2-2 and V is TRBV9, with 9 bases that match TRBD2. From germline, CDR1 is SGDLS and CDR2 YYNGEE. J was trimmed by 9 bases and V by 3 bases; bases with no gene match: 15. This CDR3 is built from 17 residues. The CDR3 region has the DNA TGTGCCAGCAGCGCTCCGGGGGGACTAGCTCAAATCCGGGAGCTGTTTTTT. It encodes CASSAPGGLAQIRELFF.

The rearrangement links TRBV5-1 to TRBJ1-2, with TRBD1 as a possible D gene (6 bases). The CDR3 covers 15 residues. With 2 bases removed from V and 2 bases from J, the gap between germline ends came to 13 bases. Germline CDR1 SGHRS, CDR2 YFSETQ. CDR3 coding DNA: TGCGCCAGCAGCTTAAACAGGGAGTTGAACTATGGCTACACCTTC. Translation gives CASSLNRELNYGYTF.

This clone was counted between two and nine times. The V and J genes are TRBV27 and TRBJ2-7, with D possibly TRBD1 on 6 matching bases. Germline V gene lookup returns CDR1 MNHEY and CDR2 SMNVEV (reference sequence). CDR3 length equals 14 residues. V was clipped by 3 bases and J by 9 bases, with 18 bases between them. CDR3 sequence reads: CASSFRSGEKAQYF. The CDR3 bases are TGTGCCAGCAGTTTCAGGTCAGGGGAGAAGGCGCAGTACTTC.

The rearrangement joins TRBV14 to TRBJ2-1; 7 bases line up with TRBD1. V lost 5 bases and J lost 3; bases outside the gene matches: 7. The CDR3 sequence is 15 residues long. CDR1 and CDR2 (germline): SGHDN, FVKESK. In DNA, the CDR3 is TGTGCCAGCAGCTACCGGGACAGCGTCTACAATGAGCAGTTCTTC. Protein sequence: CASSYRDSVYNEQFF. The variable domain in full, completed from reference TRBV14 and TRBJ2-1, reads EAGVTQFPSHSVIEKGQTVTLRCDPISGHDNLYWYRRVMGKEIKFLLHFVKESKQDESGMPNNRFLAERTGGTYSTLKVQPAELEDSGVYFCASSYRDSVYNEQFFGPGTRLTVL.

The chain has TRBV14 and TRBJ2-1; tentative D call: TRBD2 (6 bases). The CDR3 contains 16 residues. Germline lookup yields CDR1 SGHDN and CDR2 FVKESK. The V and J ends lost 2 bases and 0 bases respectively, with 11 bases between them. CDR3 nucleotide sequence: TGTGCCAGCAGCCAATATTTCGGGAGCTCCTACAATGAGCAGTTCTTC. Its translation: CASSQYFGSSYNEQFF.

The chain has TRBV5-4 and TRBJ1-1; TRBD1 matches 8 bases. After removal of 9 bases from V and 6 bases from J, the junction contained 7 bases not matched to a gene. Per germline, CDR1 SGHNT and CDR2 YYREEE (reference sequence). The CDR3 runs 12 residues. CDR3 DNA: TGTGCCACCAACAGGGGGGTTTCTGAAGCTTTCTTT. It encodes CATNRGVSEAFF.

The chain uses TRBV10-1 and TRBJ1-2; 9 bases line up with TRBD1. CDR3 length: 14 amino acids. Germline CDR1 and CDR2: WNHNN and SYGVQD (reference sequence). The V gene end was trimmed by 11 bases and the J gene end by 6 bases; junction bases not matched to a gene: 13. CDR3 sequence reads: CAVETPGQGNGYTF. The CDR3 DNA reads TGCGCCGTCGAGACCCCGGGACAGGGAAATGGCTACACCTTC.

The table lists this clone with a few counts. The chain couples TRBV9 to TRBJ2-5; 13 bases are a match to TRBD2. V shed 5 bases, J shed 5 bases, and the junction held 3 bases outside the gene matches. Germline assignment: CDR1 SGDLS and CDR2 YYNGEE. The CDR3 runs 14 residues. This chain's CDR3 is CASSLGLAGETQYF. CDR3 in DNA: TGTGCCAGCAGTCTGGGACTAGCGGGGGAGACCCAGTACTTC.

This chain links TRBV6-5 with TRBJ1-6; 8 nucleotides align to TRBD1. Germline V gene data show CDR1 as MNHEY and CDR2 as SVGAGI. V shed 4 bases and J 14 bases; nucleotides not matched to a gene: 13. The CDR3 is 15 residues long. CDR3 sequence: CASSFRQGTRDSLHF. CDR3 nucleotide sequence: TGTGCCAGCAGTTTCAGACAGGGGACCCGGGATTCCCTCCACTTT.

This chain joins TRBV9 and TRBJ2-3; D is undetermined. The V end lost 0 bases, the J end lost 5 bases, and 16 bases lay between the germline ends. Germline V gene sequence: CDR1 SGDLS, CDR2 YYNGEE. CDR3 length: 16 residues. This CDR3 reads CASSVVTWGRVDTQYF. Here the CDR3 DNA reads TGTGCCAGCAGCGTAGTAACGTGGGGTCGAGTAGATACGCAGTATTTT.

V and J are TRBV9 and TRBJ2-2; no firm D call. Per the germline V gene, CDR1 is SGDLS and CDR2 is YYNGEE. The CDR3 has 12 residues. V was pared by 0 bases and J by 7 bases, with 4 bases between. In DNA, the CDR3 is TGTGCCAGCAGCGTAGCCCTCGGGGAGCTGTTTTTT. This sequence encodes CASSVALGELFF.

This chain links TRBV6-5 with TRBJ2-4, with 7 bases matching TRBD1. The CDR3 spans 14 residues. Germline values: CDR1 MNHEY, CDR2 SVGAGI. V trimming: 7 bases; J trimming: 1 base; junction bases outside the gene matches: 4. The CDR3 here is CASTQTGAKNIQYF. The CDR3 DNA sequence: TGTGCCAGCACACAGACAGGGGCCAAAAACATTCAGTACTTC.

V and J are TRBV5-1 and TRBJ1-5; D gene unclear. CDR3 length equals 13 residues. The V and J ends lost 0 bases and 7 bases respectively, with 8 bases between them. Germline V gene data show CDR1 as SGHRS and CDR2 as YFSETQ. CDR3: CASSLEGPQPQHF. CDR3 nucleotide sequence: TGCGCCAGCAGCTTGGAAGGGCCCCAGCCCCAGCATTTT.

This chain connects TRBV7-9 to TRBJ2-1; 8 bases are shared with TRBD2. Unmatched junction bases numbered 6, after V lost 4 bases and J lost 1 base. The CDR3 sequence is 16 residues long. Germline CDR1 reads SEHNR; CDR2 reads FQNEAQ (reference sequence). The CDR3 loop is CASSSISGVSYNEQFF. CDR3 nucleotides: TGTGCCAGCAGCTCAATTAGCGGGGTTTCCTACAATGAGCAGTTCTTC.